The sequence of this TCR beta chain was determined in a study of CD8 T cells in Susac syndrome. The CDR3 contains 15 residues. Trimming took 6 bases from V and 7 from J, leaving 21 bases between them. cDNA came from about 0.51 to 1 ug RNA primed by random hexamers. TCRdb re-called the immunoSEQ multiplex PCR reads with MiXCR, one entry per CDR3 protein. The sample has 200,000 to 250,000 distinct CDR3 sequences; less than 95% are singletons. From blood CD8+ and CD4+ T cells, TCR beta sequences were generated. The sequence was obtained from a human donor with Susac syndrome. The V and J genes are TRBV12-3 or TRBV12-4 and TRBJ1-1, with D possibly being TRBD1 (6 bases). The sample was CD4+ T cells from PBMCs. CDR3 protein: CASSLDSGNLREAFF. For the CDR3, the DNA is TGTGCCAGCAGCCTGGACAGTGGGAACCTTCGTGAAGCTTTCTTT.